These 26 T cell receptor beta chains were sequenced from one sample in a study of T cell responses to AZD1222 COVID-19 vaccine. Data came from immunoSEQ multiplex PCR; TCRdb stores just in-frame clones and leaves some out. Of 100,000 to 140,000 clones in the sample, about 85% were seen once. The material sequenced was peripheral blood, taken on day 0 of AZD1222 vaccination. These receptor sequences come from an adult in good health.

The chain links TRBV28 to TRBJ2-7; perhaps TRBD2 as D (7 bases). The CDR3 sequence is 15 residues long. V was clipped by 3 bases and J by 3 bases, with 15 bases between them. Per the germline V gene, CDR1 is MDHEN and CDR2 is SYDVKM. The CDR3 coding sequence is TGTGCCAGCAGTTTGAGGGGGGAGGGGAACTACGAGCAGTACTTC. Protein product: CASSLRGEGNYEQYF.

The chain uses TRBV9 and TRBJ2-1; 12 bases agree with TRBD2. Germline lookup yields CDR1 SGDLS and CDR2 YYNGEE. V was clipped by 3 bases and J by 4 bases; unmatched bases: 23. CDR3 length: 22 residues. The CDR3 loop reads CASSAGTPMELLTSGSYNEQFF. The CDR3 DNA reads as TGTGCCAGCAGCGCGGGGACCCCGATGGAACTTCTGACTAGCGGGAGTTACAATGAGCAGTTCTTC.

The chain links TRBV5-6 to TRBJ2-6; D is uncertain. In germline, CDR1 is SGHDT, CDR2 YYEEEE. V was shortened by 4 bases and J by 0 bases, with 8 bases between the two germline ends. The CDR3 contains 15 residues. CDR3 sequence (DNA): TGTGCCAGCAGCAGAGATTTCTCTGGGGCCAACGTCCTGACTTTC. As protein: CASSRDFSGANVLTF.

The J gene is TRBJ1-6, the V gene TRBV2, with D perhaps TRBD1 (6 bases). V dropped 3 bases and J dropped 10 bases, with 19 bases sitting between them. There are 16 residues in the CDR3. Looked up from germline, CDR1 is SNHLY and CDR2 is FYNNEI. In DNA form, the CDR3 reads TGTGCCAGCAGTGACGGCCCAGGGGTGCAAGGCTCACCCCTCCACTTT. Translated: CASSDGPGVQGSPLHF.

This clone was detected once. The J gene is TRBJ1-2, the V gene TRBV30, with no clear D. Germline V lookup: CDR1 GTSNPN, CDR2 SVGIG (reference sequence). V shed 1 base and J shed 5 bases, with 8 bases lying between them. CDR3 size: 12 residues. The CDR3 DNA reads as TGTGCCTGGAGTGACGCCGTTTATGGCTACACCTTC. This translates into CAWSDAVYGYTF.

The gene calls are TRBV27 and TRBJ1-1; TRBD1 matches at 7 bases. Trimming at V came to 5 bases and at J to 0 bases, leaving 15 bases not matched to a gene. The CDR3 has 18 residues. Per germline, CDR1 MNHEY and CDR2 SMNVEV (reference sequence). The CDR3 coding sequence is TGTGCCAGCAGTCCACTAGCTGGGACAGTTCGATTGAACACTGAAGCTTTCTTT. This translates into CASSPLAGTVRLNTEAFF.

This chain links TRBV12-3 or TRBV12-4 with TRBJ1-1; tentatively, D is TRBD1 (5 bases). The CDR3 length is 13 residues. Trimming shortened V by 5 bases and J by 4 bases, and 11 bases separated the two germline ends. The CDR3 region is CASSEGVGTEAFF. CDR3 DNA: TGTGCCAGCAGTGAAGGGGTGGGCACTGAAGCTTTCTTT.

The V call is TRBV11-1, the J call TRBJ1-1, with D tentatively TRBD1 (6 bases). This CDR3 has 14 residues. Trimming took 5 bases from V and 0 from J, leaving 10 bases between them. Germline CDR1 reads SGHAT; CDR2 reads FQDESV (reference sequence). The CDR3 region has the DNA TGTGCCAGCAGCAGTACAGGGTTGAACACTGAAGCTTTCTTT. The encoded protein is CASSSTGLNTEAFF.

This chain links TRBV19 with TRBJ1-1; D gene uncertain. Germline loops: CDR1 LNHDA, CDR2 SQIVND (reference sequence). The CDR3 covers 16 residues. Between the trimmed V and J ends, which lost 2 bases and 1 base, there was a span of 14 bases. The CDR3 reads CASSIIPGAQNTEAFF. CDR3 coding DNA: TGTGCCAGTAGTATAATCCCGGGAGCACAGAACACTGAAGCTTTCTTT.

The chain uses TRBV7-9 and TRBJ1-3; D is ambiguous. The germline gives CDR1 SEHNR, CDR2 FQNEAQ (reference sequence). The CDR3 is 17 amino acids. Trimming cost V 5 bases and J 0 bases, with 17 bases left between them. The CDR3 DNA is TGTGCCAGCAGCCTACCCCCTGGCGGTAGCTCTGGAAACACCATATATTTT. As protein: CASSLPPGGSSGNTIYF.

The CDR3 sequence: CASSPPEGSFYNSPLHF. CDR3 bases: TGTGCCAGCTCACCACCGGAGGGCAGTTTTTATAATTCACCCCTCCACTTT. The chain recombines TRBV18 with TRBJ1-6; D is undetermined. CDR3 size: 17 residues. Trimming took 0 bases from V and 4 from J, leaving 13 bases between them. CDR1 is KGHSH and CDR2 is LQKENI in the germline V gene.

The chain recombines TRBV7-9 with TRBJ2-3, with D perhaps given as TRBD1 or TRBD2 (6 bases each). Germline V CDR1 and CDR2: SEHNR, FQNEAQ (reference sequence). V dropped 0 bases and J dropped 1 base, with 14 bases sitting between them. CDR3 length: 17 amino acids. Here the CDR3 reads CASSLALGGSRTDTQYF. The CDR3 DNA follows: TGTGCCAGCAGCTTAGCGCTGGGGGGCTCGCGCACAGATACGCAGTATTTT.

The chain joins TRBV13 to TRBJ2-2; D ambiguous. Trimming took off 5 bases at V and 4 bases at J, with 20 bases between the two ends. Germline loops: CDR1 PRHDT, CDR2 FYEKMQ (reference sequence). This CDR3 spans 17 amino acids. CDR3 residues: CASSLGRGGDGTGELFF. In DNA, the CDR3 is TGTGCCAGCAGCCTTGGGCGAGGTGGTGATGGCACCGGGGAGCTGTTTTTT. Filled out from reference TRBV13 and TRBJ2-2, the complete variable domain reads AAGVIQSPRHLIKEKRETATLKCYPIPRHDTVYWYQQGPGQDPQFLISFYEKMQSDKGSIPDRFSAQQFSDYHSELNMSSLELGDSALYFCASSLGRGGDGTGELFFGEGSRLTVL.

The CDR3 DNA reads as TGTGCCAGCAGCTACGGGGGAAGCGGTTCACCCCTCCACTTT. This translates into CASSYGGSGSPLHF. V and J are TRBV7-2 and TRBJ1-6; D perhaps matches TRBD1 (5 bases). This CDR3 is 14 amino acids long. CDR1 and CDR2 from the germline V gene are SGHTA and FQGNSA. The V end was cut by 4 bases, the J end by 9 bases, with 13 bases between.

The V and J genes are TRBV6-2 or TRBV6-3 and TRBJ2-7; 8 bases are a match to TRBD2. Germline loops: CDR1 MNHEY, CDR2 SVGEGT. This CDR3 contains 15 residues. Trimming removed 4 bases from V and 6 bases from J; junction bases left unmatched: 11. Here the CDR3 reads CASSWWRLAGGEQYF. Written as DNA, the CDR3 is TGTGCCAGCAGTTGGTGGCGGCTAGCGGGCGGCGAGCAGTACTTC.

This clone has only a few counts. The V gene is TRBV4-3, the J gene TRBJ2-3, with TRBD2 matching over 13 bases. CDR1 and CDR2 from the germline V gene are LGHNA and YSLEER. This CDR3 contains 17 residues. J gave up 2 bases and V 2 bases, and 4 bases lay outside the gene matches. The CDR3 is CASSQLTSGRITDTQYF. The CDR3 DNA reads TGCGCCAGCAGCCAATTGACTAGCGGGAGGATCACAGATACGCAGTATTTT.

The gene calls are TRBV9 and TRBJ2-1; no definite D call. Germline V CDR1 and CDR2: SGDLS, YYNGEE. Trimming removed 0 bases at V and 0 bases at J, with 10 bases between. There are 16 residues in the CDR3. The CDR3 is CASSVDLSRSYNEQFF. The CDR3 nucleotides read TGTGCCAGCAGCGTAGATCTTAGCCGCTCCTACAATGAGCAGTTCTTC.

The chain joins TRBV7-2 to TRBJ1-1, with D perhaps TRBD1 (5 bases). CDR1 and CDR2 from the germline V gene are SGHTA and FQGNSA. Trimming left V 2 bases short and J 12 bases short, with 13 bases between. The CDR3 is 12 residues long. DNA of the CDR3: TGTGCCAGCAGCTTACCCCGACAGACAACTTTCTTT. Translated: CASSLPRQTTFF.

This chain uses TRBV27 with TRBJ1-2; D is ambiguous. The CDR3 runs to 14 residues. Deletions cut 6 bases from V and 0 bases from J, with 11 bases between. The germline V gene has CDR1 MNHEY and CDR2 SMNVEV (reference sequence). The CDR3 sequence is CASSPWPANYGYTF. The CDR3 DNA sequence: TGTGCCAGCAGCCCCTGGCCAGCTAACTATGGCTACACCTTC.

The gene calls are TRBV30 and TRBJ2-2, with a possible D match to TRBD2 (6 bases). Germline CDR1 and CDR2: GTSNPN and SVGIG (reference sequence). The CDR3 consists of 13 residues. The V end lost 5 bases, the J end lost 5 bases, and 12 bases lay between the germline ends. CDR3 DNA: TGTGCCTGGTTGGGGAGGTCTACCGGGGAGCTGTTTTTT. Amino acids: CAWLGRSTGELFF.

The genes are TRBV6-5 and TRBJ2-2; D gene unclear. Trimming took 0 bases from V and 3 from J, leaving 8 bases between them. The CDR3 contains 15 residues. Germline values: CDR1 MNHEY, CDR2 SVGAGI. Here the CDR3 reads CASSYSSRYTGELFF. The CDR3 coding sequence is TGTGCCAGCAGTTACTCGAGCCGGTACACCGGGGAGCTGTTTTTT.

The chain has TRBV25-1 and TRBJ2-7; no definite D call. V lost 1 base and J 6 bases, leaving 22 bases between the germline ends. There are 17 residues in the CDR3. Germline V CDR1 and CDR2: MGHDK, SYGVNS. CDR3 DNA sequence: TGTGCCAGCAGTGAATCTACCGGTTTAATGGGGTGGGGCGAGCAGTACTTC. Amino acids: CASSESTGLMGWGEQYF.

The chain uses TRBV3-1 (or the pseudogene TRBV3-2) and TRBJ2-3; D unclear. V lost 0 bases and J 5 bases, leaving 15 bases between the germline ends. The germline V gene encodes CDR1 LGHDT and CDR2 YNNKEL (reference sequence). The CDR3 is made up of 16 amino acids. This chain's CDR3 is CASSQESVAGLDTQYF. The CDR3 coding sequence is TGTGCCAGCAGCCAAGAATCGGTGGCAGGCTTAGATACGCAGTATTTT.

The chain carries TRBV20-1 and TRBJ2-5, with 7 bases that match TRBD2. Germline trimming cut 5 bases from V and 7 bases from J; bases unmatched to any gene: 4. There are 11 residues in the CDR3. Germline CDR1 is DFQATT and CDR2 is SNEGSKA (reference sequence). This chain's CDR3 is CSAYGEGTQYF. The CDR3 DNA follows: TGCAGTGCTTACGGGGAGGGGACCCAGTACTTC.

This sequence joins TRBV7-9 and TRBJ1-5; no clear D gene. CDR3 length: 13 amino acids. V shed 7 bases and J shed 1 base, with 8 bases lying between them. Germline loops: CDR1 SEHNR, CDR2 FQNEAQ (reference sequence). CDR3 sequence reads: CASTSNSNQPQHF. The CDR3 DNA sequence: TGTGCCAGCACCTCGAACAGCAATCAGCCCCAGCATTTT.

V is TRBV5-4 and J is TRBJ2-1, with 14 bases fitting TRBD2. CDR3 length: 17 amino acids. The ends lost 1 base at V and 9 bases at J; junction bases unmatched: 9. Per the germline V gene, CDR1 is SGHNT and CDR2 is YYREEE (reference sequence). The CDR3: CASSLLSGLAGVGEQFF. DNA of the CDR3: TGTGCCAGCAGCTTGTTATCGGGACTAGCGGGAGTAGGTGAGCAGTTCTTC.